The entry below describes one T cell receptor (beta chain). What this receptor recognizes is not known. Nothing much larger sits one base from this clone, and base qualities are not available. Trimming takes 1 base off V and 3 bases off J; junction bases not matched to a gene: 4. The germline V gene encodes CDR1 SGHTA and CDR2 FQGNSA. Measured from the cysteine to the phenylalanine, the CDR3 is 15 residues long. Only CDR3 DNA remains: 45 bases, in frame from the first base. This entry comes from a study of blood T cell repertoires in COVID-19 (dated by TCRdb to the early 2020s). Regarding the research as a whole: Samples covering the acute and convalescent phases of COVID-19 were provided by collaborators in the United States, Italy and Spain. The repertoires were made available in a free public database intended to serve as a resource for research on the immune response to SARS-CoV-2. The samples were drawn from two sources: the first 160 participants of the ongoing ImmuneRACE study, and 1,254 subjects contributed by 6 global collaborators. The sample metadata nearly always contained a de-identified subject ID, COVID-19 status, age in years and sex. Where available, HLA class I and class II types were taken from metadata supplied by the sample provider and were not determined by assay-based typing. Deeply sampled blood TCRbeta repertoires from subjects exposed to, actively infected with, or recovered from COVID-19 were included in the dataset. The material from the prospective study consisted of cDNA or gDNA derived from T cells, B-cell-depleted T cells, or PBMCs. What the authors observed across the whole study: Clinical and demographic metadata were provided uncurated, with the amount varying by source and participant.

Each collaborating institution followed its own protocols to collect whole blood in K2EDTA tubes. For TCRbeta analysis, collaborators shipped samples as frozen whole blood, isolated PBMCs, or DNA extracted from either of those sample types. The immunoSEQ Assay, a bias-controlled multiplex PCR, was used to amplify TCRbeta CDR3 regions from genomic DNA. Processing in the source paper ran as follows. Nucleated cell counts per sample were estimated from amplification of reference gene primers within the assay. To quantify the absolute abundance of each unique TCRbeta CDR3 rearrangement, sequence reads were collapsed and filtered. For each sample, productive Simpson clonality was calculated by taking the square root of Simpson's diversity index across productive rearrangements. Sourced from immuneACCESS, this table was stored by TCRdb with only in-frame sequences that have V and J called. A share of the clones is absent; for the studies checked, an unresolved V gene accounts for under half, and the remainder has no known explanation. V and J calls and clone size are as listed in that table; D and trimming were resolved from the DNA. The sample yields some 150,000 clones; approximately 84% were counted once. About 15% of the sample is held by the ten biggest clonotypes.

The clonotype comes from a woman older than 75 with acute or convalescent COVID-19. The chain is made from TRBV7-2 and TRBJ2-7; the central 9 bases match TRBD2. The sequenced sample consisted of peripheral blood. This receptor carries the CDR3 CASSLGTSGFYEQYF. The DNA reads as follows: TGTGCCAGCAGCTTAGGCACTAGCGGGTTCTACGAGCAGTACTTC.